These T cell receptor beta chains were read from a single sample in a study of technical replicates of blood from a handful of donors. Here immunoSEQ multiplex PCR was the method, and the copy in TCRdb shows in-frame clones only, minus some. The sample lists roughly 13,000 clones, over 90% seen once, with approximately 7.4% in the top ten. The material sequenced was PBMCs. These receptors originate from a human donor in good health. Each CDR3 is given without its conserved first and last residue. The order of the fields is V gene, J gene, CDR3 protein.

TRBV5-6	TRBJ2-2	ASSFPGRAPGELF
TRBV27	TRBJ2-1	ASSLGVAGSYNEQF
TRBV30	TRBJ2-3	AWSGTATQY
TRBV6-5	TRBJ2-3	ASSYSGTGGTDTQY
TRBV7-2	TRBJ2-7	ASSQLDRGYEQY
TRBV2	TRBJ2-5	ASKPGLADYNQETQY
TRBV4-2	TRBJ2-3	ASSPKQGTDTQY
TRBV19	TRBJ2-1	ASRGLADKNEQF
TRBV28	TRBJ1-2	ASSGANYGYT
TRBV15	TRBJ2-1	ATSRDPGLASYNEQF
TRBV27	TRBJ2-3	ASSYTTEVTDTQY
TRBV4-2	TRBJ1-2	ASSQDNGQGHYGYT
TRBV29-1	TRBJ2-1	SVGSEAGVKF
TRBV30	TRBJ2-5	AWSVSGWETQY